These T cell receptor beta chains were read from a single sample in a study of T-cell reconstitution after alpha-beta-depleted transplantation in children. TCRdb re-called the PCR reads with MiXCR, one entry per CDR3 protein. The repertoire holds some 450,000 distinct CDR3 sequences, 43% seen once, with around 29% in the top ten. The sequencing used PBMCs, collected before TCRalphabeta/CD19-depleted stem cell transplant. These receptors all stem from a girl aged 2-9 years with aplastic anemia, due to receive a stem cell transplant. Both conserved end residues are part of each CDR3. Each record gives: J gene, V gene, D gene, clone size, CDR3 protein, CDR3 DNA. D genes are given only for firm matches. Rows may omit the clone size; those that give it use once, few, many or a size class.

>TRBJ2-7|TRBV20-1|NA|NA
CSAWDRTSWYEQYF
TGCAGTGCTTGGGACAGGACTAGCTGGTACGAGCAGTACTTC
>TRBJ2-3|TRBV10-3|TRBD2|NA
CPISESTGGRSTDTQYF
TGTCCCATCAGTGAGTCGACGGGCGGGAGGAGCACAGATACGCAGTATTTT
>TRBJ2-1|TRBV27|NA|NA
CASSTRTGSSYNEQFF
TGTGCCAGCAGTACCCGTACAGGGAGCTCCTACAATGAGCAGTTCTTC
>TRBJ2-1|TRBV5-1|NA|once
CASSLALGDNEQFF
TGCGCCAGCAGCTTGGCCCTGGGAGACAATGAGCAGTTCTTC
>TRBJ2-3|TRBV7-2|TRBD2|many
CASSSIQREPDTQYF
TGTGCCAGCAGCTCCATCCAGCGGGAGCCGGATACGCAGTATTTT
>TRBJ2-2|TRBV4-2|NA|NA
CASTNVGIGELFF
TGTGCCAGCACCAACGTCGGGATCGGGGAGCTGTTTTTT
>TRBJ1-5|TRBV28|TRBD1|NA
CASSPIGQGNQPQHF
TGTGCCAGCAGTCCGATCGGACAGGGCAATCAGCCCCAGCATTTT
>TRBJ2-3|TRBV12-3/TRBV12-4|NA|NA
CASSRPTGTDTQYF
TGTGCCAGCAGTCGCCCAACTGGCACAGATACGCAGTATTTT
>TRBJ1-2|TRBV7-2|NA|NA
CASSLVGADLHGYTF
TGTGCCAGCAGCTTAGTCGGGGCAGACCTCCATGGCTACACCTTC
>TRBJ2-3|TRBV24-1|TRBD1|NA
CATSDRIKDRRPTDTQYF
TGTGCCACCAGTGATCGTATAAAGGACAGGAGGCCCACAGATACGCAGTATTTT
>TRBJ1-3|TRBV27|NA|few
CASSLYILCWKVGPGNTIYF
TGTGCCAGCAGTTTATATATTCTGTGTTGGAAGGTAGGGCCTGGAAACACCATATATTTT
>TRBJ2-3|TRBV28|NA|NA
CASIPELGGRTDTQYF
TGTGCCAGCATCCCCGAATTGGGGGGGCGCACAGATACGCAGTATTTT
>TRBJ2-5|TRBV7-2|NA|many
CASRHGAFQETQYF
TGTGCCAGCAGGCACGGGGCCTTCCAAGAGACCCAGTACTTC
>TRBJ2-7|TRBV20-1|NA|NA
CSTRTLSSYEQYF
TGCAGTACCAGGACTCTCAGCTCCTACGAGCAGTACTTC
>TRBJ2-5|TRBV6-2/TRBV6-3|TRBD1|many
CASSKAGTGQQETQYF
TGTGCCAGCAGCAAAGCCGGGACAGGACAACAAGAGACCCAGTACTTC
>TRBJ2-1|TRBV5-1|TRBD2|NA
CASTATDPGGNEQFF
TGCGCCAGCACCGCCACGGACCCCGGGGGGAATGAGCAGTTCTTC
>TRBJ2-5|TRBV4-2|TRBD2|few
CASSPDPGLAFGTQYF
TGTGCCAGCAGCCCCGACCCGGGACTAGCTTTCGGAACCCAGTACTTC
>TRBJ1-1|TRBV28|NA|many
CASSFEQKAFF
TGTGCCAGCAGTTTCGAACAGAAGGCTTTCTTT
>TRBJ1-2|TRBV20-1|NA|few
CSARAIGGERFGGYTF
TGCAGTGCTAGAGCTATCGGGGGCGAGCGATTCGGAGGCTACACCTTC
>TRBJ2-5|TRBV29-1|TRBD2|many
CSVVPSGRGETQYF
TGCAGCGTTGTTCCTAGCGGGAGAGGCGAGACCCAGTACTTC
>TRBJ2-7|TRBV5-1|TRBD2|few
CASSPHSGRLSYEQYF
TGCGCCAGCAGCCCTCACAGCGGGAGGCTTTCCTACGAGCAGTACTTC
>TRBJ2-7|TRBV5-1|NA|NA
CASSLGRSYPSSYEQYF
TGCGCCAGCAGCTTGGGGAGGAGCTATCCGAGCTCCTACGAGCAGTACTTC
>TRBJ1-2|TRBV29-1|NA|NA
CSGETVNYGYTF
TGCAGCGGGGAGACAGTCAACTATGGCTACACCTTC
>TRBJ1-5|TRBV28|NA|NA
CASSAWDGGAANQPQHF
TGTGCCAGCAGTGCCTGGGACGGCGGTGCAGCGAATCAGCCCCAGCATTTT
>TRBJ2-5|TRBV10-3|NA|NA
CAISESIRIQAMETQYF
TGTGCCATCAGTGAGTCGATCAGAATCCAAGCCATGGAGACCCAGTACTTC
>TRBJ1-5|TRBV28|NA|NA
CASRGNSNQPQHF
TGTGCCAGTAGAGGGAATAGCAATCAGCCCCAGCATTTT
>TRBJ2-1|TRBV11-2|TRBD2|NA
CASRPAGGGSSYNEQFF
TGTGCCAGCAGGCCCGCTGGGGGAGGGAGCTCCTACAATGAGCAGTTCTTC
>TRBJ1-1|TRBV29-1|NA|NA
CSVVDLSNTEAFF
TGCAGCGTGGTCGACCTCTCGAACACTGAAGCTTTCTTT
>TRBJ2-1|TRBV5-6|NA|NA
CASSLGGRGRVNEQFF
TGTGCCAGCAGCTTGGGGGGCCGGGGTAGGGTCAATGAGCAGTTCTTC
>TRBJ2-1|TRBV28|TRBD2|NA
CASTFSGSTSVEQFF
TGTGCCAGCACCTTTTCGGGATCAACTAGCGTTGAGCAGTTCTTC